These T cell receptor beta chains were read from a single sample in a study of blood T cell repertoires in COVID-19. Method: immunoSEQ multiplex PCR; TCRdb's copy keeps in-frame clones and lacks some. The table records 300,000 to 400,000 clones, around 87% of them present only once. Sequences were obtained from PBMCs or T cells enriched from blood (not recorded which). The receptor source for this set is a woman aged 25 to 39 with acute COVID-19. Each CDR3 is given with its conserved first and last residue. D genes are given only for firm matches. Where a row states a size, it is once, few, many or the class of an expanded clone; other rows omit it.

D gene	clone size	J gene	V gene	CDR3 DNA	CDR3 protein
TRBD2	.	TRBJ2-3	TRBV14	TGTGCCAGCAGCCTACAGGTAGCGGGGGACACAGATACGCAGTATTTT	CASSLQVAGDTDTQYF
TRBD2	.	TRBJ2-1	TRBV7-9	TGTGCCAGCAGCTTCTTTCTAGCGGACTACAATGAGCAGTTCTTC	CASSFFLADYNEQFF
.	few	TRBJ1-1	TRBV15	TGTGCCACCAGCCCTCAGGCAGAGCAGGGGATGACTTTCTTT	CATSPQAEQGMTFF
TRBD1	.	TRBJ1-6	TRBV6-5	TGTGCCAGCCAAACAGGGGGCTTTTCACCCCTCCACTTT	CASQTGGFSPLHF
.	.	TRBJ1-1	TRBV29-1	TGCAGCGTTTGGACAGATCGAGAAGCTTTCTTT	CSVWTDREAFF
TRBD1	.	TRBJ2-2	TRBV30	TGTGCCTGGAGTAGACAGGGGGGCACCGGGGAGCTGTTTTTT	CAWSRQGGTGELFF
.	.	TRBJ2-7	TRBV10-1	TGCGCCAGCAGTGATCCAAATGGCGGAGAGCAGTACTTC	CASSDPNGGEQYF
TRBD2	.	TRBJ2-7	TRBV18	TGTGCCAGCTCACCAGCCAGCGGGGGGACTAGCAACGAGCAGTACTTC	CASSPASGGTSNEQYF
.	.	TRBJ2-7	TRBV12-3/TRBV12-4	TGTGCCAGCAGTTTAATGGGGGCAGGGGAGCAGTACTTC	CASSLMGAGEQYF
TRBD1	.	TRBJ2-2	TRBV10-3	TGTGCCATCAGGACAGGGGAGAACACCGGGGAGCTGTTTTTT	CAIRTGENTGELFF
.	.	TRBJ2-7	TRBV7-9	TGTGCCAGCAGCCATATCCTTATGCAGGACGAGCAGTACTTC	CASSHILMQDEQYF
.	.	TRBJ2-5	TRBV5-1	TGCGCCAGCAGCCCCCTGGGGACAACCCAAGAGACCCAGTACTTC	CASSPLGTTQETQYF
.	.	TRBJ2-7	TRBV9	TGTGCCAGCAGCGTAGGTCAGAAAACAGGGTACTACGAGCAGTACTTC	CASSVGQKTGYYEQYF
.	.	TRBJ1-2	TRBV14	TGTGCCAGCAGCCAAGATTACGAGACAGCCTATGGCTACACCTTC	CASSQDYETAYGYTF
.	.	TRBJ1-6	TRBV3-1/TRBV3-2	TGTGCCAGCAGAAGTTCCGGGACACCGAATTCACCCCTCCACTTT	CASRSSGTPNSPLHF
.	.	TRBJ1-1	TRBV5-1	TGCGCCAGCAGCTCAACGGGGTGGAACACTGAAGCTTTCTTT	CASSSTGWNTEAFF
.	.	TRBJ1-6	TRBV6-5	TGTGCCAGCACCGAGGGAAATTCACCCCTCCACTTT	CASTEGNSPLHF
.	.	TRBJ2-3	TRBV6-2/TRBV6-3	TGTGCCAGCACCCCCGGGGTGGGGAGCACAGATACGCAGTATTTT	CASTPGVGSTDTQYF
.	.	TRBJ2-2	TRBV7-6	TGTGCCAGCAGCTTCGGTAGGAACACCGGGGAGCTGTTTTTT	CASSFGRNTGELFF
TRBD1	.	TRBJ1-4	TRBV7-2	TGTGCCAGCAGGAGTCGACAGGGGCGAGAAAAACTGTTTTTT	CASRSRQGREKLFF
.	.	TRBJ1-1	TRBV4-3	TGCGCCAGCAGCCAGGACAGATTGAACACTGAAGCTTTCTTT	CASSQDRLNTEAFF
.	once	TRBJ1-4	TRBV5-8	TGTGCCAGCAGCCCGGGGTTGTTTTTT	CASSPGLFF
.	few	TRBJ2-6	TRBV4-1	TGCGCCAGCAGCCAAGAATCGGGGTCAGGCGGGGCCAACGTCCTGACTTTC	CASSQESGSGGANVLTF
TRBD1	once	TRBJ1-1	TRBV30	TGTGCCTGGGTCCGGGACAGGGCTGACACTGAAGCTTTCTTT	CAWVRDRADTEAFF
TRBD1	.	TRBJ1-4	TRBV19	TGTGCCAGTAGTACCGGACAGGGTGCAACTAATGAAAAACTGTTTTTT	CASSTGQGATNEKLFF
TRBD1	.	TRBJ2-1	TRBV6-2/TRBV6-3	TGTGCCAGCAGTTACGACAGGGGGGCGCGCAATGAGCAGTTCTTC	CASSYDRGARNEQFF
.	.	TRBJ1-1	TRBV4-1	TGCGCCAGCAGCCAAGTTCCGGGGGGAAACACTGAAGCTTTCTTT	CASSQVPGGNTEAFF
.	.	TRBJ1-2	TRBV6-5	TGTGCCAGCAGTTACTCGGTCGGGACAAGCTATGGCTACACCTTC	CASSYSVGTSYGYTF
.	few	TRBJ1-1	TRBV2	TGTGCCAGCCGCCGGGGAAACACTGAAGCTTTCTTT	CASRRGNTEAFF
.	.	TRBJ1-1	TRBV5-1	TGCGCCAGCAGCAAACTACAGGTAACGAACACTGAAGCTTTCTTT	CASSKLQVTNTEAFF
TRBD1	.	TRBJ2-2	TRBV9	TGTGCCAGCAGCCCCCGGACAGGGGGAACGGCCGGGGAGCTGTTTTTT	CASSPRTGGTAGELFF
.	.	TRBJ2-3	TRBV5-1	TGCGCCAGCAGCCCCCGCGGGGATACGCAGTATTTT	CASSPRGDTQYF
.	.	TRBJ1-1	TRBV27	TGTGCCAGCCGTGGGGGGGGCAGTGCTGAAGCTTTCTTT	CASRGGGSAEAFF
TRBD1	.	TRBJ2-3	TRBV4-1	TGCGCCAGCAGCCAAAGGACAGGGGGCACAGATACGCAGTATTTT	CASSQRTGGTDTQYF
.	.	TRBJ2-3	TRBV27	TGTGCCAGCAGTCCCATATCTCAGACAGATACGCAGTATTTT	CASSPISQTDTQYF
.	.	TRBJ2-7	TRBV4-1	TGCGCCAGCAGCCAGGCGGGACTCTTCTACGAGCAGTACTTC	CASSQAGLFYEQYF
.	.	TRBJ1-3	TRBV11-2	TGTGCCAGCAGCTTAATTTGGGCAGTCTCTGGAAACACCATATATTTT	CASSLIWAVSGNTIYF
.	.	TRBJ1-3	TRBV24-1	TGTGCCACCAGTGATTCAGGAAACACCATATATTTT	CATSDSGNTIYF
TRBD2	.	TRBJ2-1	TRBV5-1	TGCGCCAGCAGCGTAACTAGCGGGGGGGCCTCCAATGAGCAGTTCTTC	CASSVTSGGASNEQFF
TRBD2	.	TRBJ2-7	TRBV7-6	TGTGCCAGCAGCGGAGGGGCTAGCGGGGGATACGAGCAGTACTTC	CASSGGASGGYEQYF
TRBD1	.	TRBJ2-2	TRBV7-3	TGTGCCAGCAGCTTCTTCGTGGGACAGGGGACCGGGGAGCTGTTTTTT	CASSFFVGQGTGELFF
.	once	TRBJ2-1	TRBV5-4	TGTGCCAGGGGCAGGGCTGGCTACAATGAGCAGTTCTTC	CARGRAGYNEQFF
TRBD2	.	TRBJ2-3	TRBV3-1/TRBV3-2	TGTGCCAGCAGCCAAGATCCGGTGACTAGCGGGGGCACAGATACGCAGTATTTT	CASSQDPVTSGGTDTQYF
TRBD1	.	TRBJ1-6	TRBV9	TGTGCCAGCAGCGCGGGGACAGGGGTTTCACCCCTCCACTTT	CASSAGTGVSPLHF
.	.	TRBJ2-3	TRBV3-1/TRBV3-2	TGTGCCAGCAGCCAAGCCTCGACAGGAACGCAGTATTTT	CASSQASTGTQYF
TRBD1	.	TRBJ1-6	TRBV10-2	TGCGCCAGCAGTGCCCGGACAGGGTCGGCACCCCTCCACTTT	CASSARTGSAPLHF
.	.	TRBJ1-1	TRBV29-1	TGCAGCGTTGAGGGGCAGCTGAACACTGAAGCTTTCTTT	CSVEGQLNTEAFF
.	.	TRBJ1-1	TRBV19	TGTGCCAGTAGACCCTCCCAGGTCGCAGGAGGCTTGGGAGCTTTCTTT	CASRPSQVAGGLGAFF
TRBD1	.	TRBJ1-5	TRBV2	TGTGCCAGCAGTAGGGACAGGAGGGCCCAGCATTTT	CASSRDRRAQHF
.	.	TRBJ1-5	TRBV19	TGTGCCAGCCATGACAGGTTTCGCAATCAGCCCCAGCATTTT	CASHDRFRNQPQHF
TRBD1	few	TRBJ2-7	TRBV5-1	TGCGCCAGCAGCTTACAGGGGACCTACGAGCAGTACTTC	CASSLQGTYEQYF
.	.	TRBJ2-5	TRBV30	TGTGCCTGGAGTGGGGGCCCAGGGGAGACCCAGTACTTC	CAWSGGPGETQYF
TRBD1	few	TRBJ1-6	TRBV5-6	TGTGCCAGCAGCCGACAGGGGAAGGATTCACCCCTCCACTTT	CASSRQGKDSPLHF
TRBD2	once	TRBJ2-3	TRBV4-3	TGCGCCAGCAGCCAAGAACCCGGGACTAGCGGGGGGTATACGCAGTATTTT	CASSQEPGTSGGYTQYF
TRBD2	.	TRBJ2-3	TRBV6-4	TGTGCCAGCAGCTTAGCGGGGGGGCGGACAGATACGCAGTATTTT	CASSLAGGRTDTQYF
TRBD1	.	TRBJ2-7	TRBV2	TGTGCCAGCAGTGAACAGGGGGCGATATACGAGCAGTACTTC	CASSEQGAIYEQYF
TRBD2	.	TRBJ2-7	TRBV7-8	TGTGCCAGCAGCCCAAGACTAGCGGCCTACGAGCAGTACTTC	CASSPRLAAYEQYF
.	.	TRBJ2-7	TRBV12-3/TRBV12-4	TGTGCCAGCAGTCCCCAGGGGTTTCGGGAGCAGTACTTC	CASSPQGFREQYF